This T cell receptor beta chain was captured by sequencing in a study of T and B cells in COVID-19 patients. Background on the study: Median age was around 35 years in the recovered cohort and 67 years in the active-infection cohort. In the active-infection cohort, about 90% of the roughly 20 patients had comorbidities linked to unfavorable COVID-19 outcome.

Study-level points and caveats: Clonality of TRB repertoires was high in active COVID-19; recovery brought above-healthy diversity and richness. Patients with COVID-19 reportedly showed strongly skewed T cell receptor beta variable and joining gene usage.

This CDR3 region has 16 residues. Germline V gene lookup returns CDR1 LNHDA and CDR2 SQIVND (reference sequence). J lost 6 bases, V lost 5 bases, and 11 bases had no gene match. Multiplex PCR with BIOMED2 TRB-A/B primer pools amplified TRB rearrangements. TCRdb redid the calling of the multiplex PCR reads with MiXCR, one entry per CDR3 protein. The sample yields 12,000 to 15,000 distinct CDR3 sequences, over 25% seen once. Note on this clonotype: Its antigen is still unknown.

From blood, about 240-550 ng of genomic DNA served as TRB template. Sequences were obtained from blood. The sequence was collected from a human donor who had recovered from COVID-19. This chain joins TRBV19 and TRBJ2-1, with 9 bases fitting TRBD2. The DNA of the CDR3 is TGTGCCAGTAGTGTAGCTAGCGGGGACACAACCAATGAGCAGTTCTTC. Amino acids: CASSVASGDTTNEQFF.